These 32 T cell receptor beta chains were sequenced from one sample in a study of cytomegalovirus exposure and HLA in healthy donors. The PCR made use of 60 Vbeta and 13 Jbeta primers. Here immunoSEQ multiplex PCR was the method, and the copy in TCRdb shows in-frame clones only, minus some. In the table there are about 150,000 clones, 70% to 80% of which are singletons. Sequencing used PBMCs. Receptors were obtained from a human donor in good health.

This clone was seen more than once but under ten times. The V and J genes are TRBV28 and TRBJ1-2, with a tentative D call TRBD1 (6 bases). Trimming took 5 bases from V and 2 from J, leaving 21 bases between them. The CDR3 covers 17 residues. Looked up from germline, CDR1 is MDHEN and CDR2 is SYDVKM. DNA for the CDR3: TGTGCCAGCAGTCCGCCACCGGGACATCGACCCAACTATGGCTACACCTTC. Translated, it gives CASSPPPGHRPNYGYTF.

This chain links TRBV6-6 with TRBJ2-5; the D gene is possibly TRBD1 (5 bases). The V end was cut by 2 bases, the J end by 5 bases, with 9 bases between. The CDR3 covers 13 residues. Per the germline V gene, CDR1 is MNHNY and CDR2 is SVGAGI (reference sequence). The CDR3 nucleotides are TGTGCCAGCAGTTACGGGCGACAGGAGACCCAGTACTTC. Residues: CASSYGRQETQYF.

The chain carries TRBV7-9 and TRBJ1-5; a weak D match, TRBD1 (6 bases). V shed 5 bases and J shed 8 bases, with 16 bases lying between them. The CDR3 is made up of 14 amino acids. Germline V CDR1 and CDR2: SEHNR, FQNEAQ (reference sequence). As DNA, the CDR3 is TGTGCCAGCAGCCCCTGGGGCAGGGGAAAGCCCCAGCATTTT. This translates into CASSPWGRGKPQHF.

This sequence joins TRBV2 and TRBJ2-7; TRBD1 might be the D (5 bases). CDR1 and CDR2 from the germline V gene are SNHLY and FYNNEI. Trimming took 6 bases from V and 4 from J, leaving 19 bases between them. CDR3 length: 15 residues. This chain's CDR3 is CASRSTAQVLYEQYF. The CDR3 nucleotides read TGTGCCAGCAGAAGTACGGCACAGGTACTATACGAGCAGTACTTC.

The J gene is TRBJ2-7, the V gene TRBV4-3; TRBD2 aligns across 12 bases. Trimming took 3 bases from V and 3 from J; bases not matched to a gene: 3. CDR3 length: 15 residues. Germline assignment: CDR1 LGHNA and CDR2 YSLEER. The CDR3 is CASSQGLAGSYEQYF. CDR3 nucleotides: TGCGCCAGCAGCCAGGGACTAGCGGGTAGCTACGAGCAGTACTTC.

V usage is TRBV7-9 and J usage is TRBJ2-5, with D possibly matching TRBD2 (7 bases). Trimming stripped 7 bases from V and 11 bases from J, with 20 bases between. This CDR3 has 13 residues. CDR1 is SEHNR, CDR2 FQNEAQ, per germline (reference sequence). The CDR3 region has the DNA TGTGCCAGCACCCCGCGGGGGACAAAGGAGCAGTACTTC. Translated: CASTPRGTKEQYF.

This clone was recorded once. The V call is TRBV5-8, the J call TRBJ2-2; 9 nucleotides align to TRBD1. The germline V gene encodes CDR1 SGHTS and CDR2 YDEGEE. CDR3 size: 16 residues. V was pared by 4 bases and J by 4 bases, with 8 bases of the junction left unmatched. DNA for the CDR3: TGTGCCAGCAGCCTTCGGACAGGGGCCTTCACCGGGGAGCTGTTTTTT. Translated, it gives CASSLRTGAFTGELFF.

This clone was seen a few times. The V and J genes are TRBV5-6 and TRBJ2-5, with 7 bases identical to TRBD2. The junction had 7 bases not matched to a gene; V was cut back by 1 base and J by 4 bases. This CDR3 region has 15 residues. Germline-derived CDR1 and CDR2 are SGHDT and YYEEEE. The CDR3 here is CASSLKMPGGETQYF. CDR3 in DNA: TGTGCCAGCAGCTTGAAAATGCCGGGGGGAGAGACCCAGTACTTC. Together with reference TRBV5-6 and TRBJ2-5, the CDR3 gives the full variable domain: DAGVTQSPTHLIKTRGQQVTLRCSPKSGHDTVSWYQQALGQGPQFIFQYYEEEERQRGNFPDRFSGHQFPNYSSELNVNALLLGDSALYLCASSLKMPGGETQYFGPGTRLLVL.

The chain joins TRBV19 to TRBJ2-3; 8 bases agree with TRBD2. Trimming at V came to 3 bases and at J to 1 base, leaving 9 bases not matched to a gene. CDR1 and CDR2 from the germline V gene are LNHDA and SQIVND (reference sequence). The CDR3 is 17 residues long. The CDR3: CASSIGGGGSGTDTQYF. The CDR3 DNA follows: TGTGCCAGTAGTATTGGGGGCGGGGGGTCGGGCACAGATACGCAGTATTTT. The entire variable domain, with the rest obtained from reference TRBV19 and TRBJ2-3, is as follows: DGGITQSPKYLFRKEGQNVTLSCEQNLNHDAMYWYRQDPGQGLRLIYYSQIVNDFQKGDIAEGYSVSREKKESFPLTVTSAQKNPTAFYLCASSIGGGGSGTDTQYFGPGTRLTVL.

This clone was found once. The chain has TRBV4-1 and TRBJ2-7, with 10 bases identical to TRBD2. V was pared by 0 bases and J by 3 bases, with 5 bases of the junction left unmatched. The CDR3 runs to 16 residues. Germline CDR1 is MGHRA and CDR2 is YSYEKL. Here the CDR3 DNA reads TGCGCCAGCAGCCAAGAGGGTCCTAGCGGGAGCTACGAGCAGTACTTC. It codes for CASSQEGPSGSYEQYF.

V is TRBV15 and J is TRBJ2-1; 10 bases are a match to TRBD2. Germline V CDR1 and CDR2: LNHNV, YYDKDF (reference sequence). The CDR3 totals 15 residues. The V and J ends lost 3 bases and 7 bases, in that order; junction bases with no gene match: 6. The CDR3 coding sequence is TGTGCCACCAGCAGGCCGGCAGCGGGGGGGAATGAGCAGTTCTTC. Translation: CATSRPAAGGNEQFF.

The CDR3 DNA reads as TGCGCCAGCAGCCAAGACTTGGGGGGGGTCTCGACTAATGAAAAACTGTTTTTT. Translating gives CASSQDLGGVSTNEKLFF. The genes are TRBV4-3 and TRBJ1-4; weak D call: TRBD1 (5 bases). CDR3 length equals 18 residues. V shed 0 bases and J shed 2 bases, with 16 bases lying between them. Germline V gene lookup returns CDR1 LGHNA and CDR2 YSLEER.

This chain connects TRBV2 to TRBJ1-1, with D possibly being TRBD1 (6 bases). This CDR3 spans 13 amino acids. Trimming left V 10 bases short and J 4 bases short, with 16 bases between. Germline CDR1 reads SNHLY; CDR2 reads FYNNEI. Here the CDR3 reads CAIPRGGGTEAFF. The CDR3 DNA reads TGTGCCATCCCCAGGGGCGGGGGCACTGAAGCTTTCTTT.

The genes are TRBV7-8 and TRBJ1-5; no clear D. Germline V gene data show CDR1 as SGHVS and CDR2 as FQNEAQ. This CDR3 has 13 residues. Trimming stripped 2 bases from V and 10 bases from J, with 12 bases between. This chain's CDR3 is CASSLTPGRPQHF. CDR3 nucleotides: TGTGCCAGCAGCTTAACACCGGGAAGACCCCAGCATTTT.

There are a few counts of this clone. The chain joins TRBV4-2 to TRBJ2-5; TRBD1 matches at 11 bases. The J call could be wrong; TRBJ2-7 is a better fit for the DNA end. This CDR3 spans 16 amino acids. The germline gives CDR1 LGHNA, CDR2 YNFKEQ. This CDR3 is CASSPQVGQGADEQYF. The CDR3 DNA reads TGTGCCAGCAGCCCGCAAGTAGGACAGGGGGCAGACGAGCAGTACTTC.

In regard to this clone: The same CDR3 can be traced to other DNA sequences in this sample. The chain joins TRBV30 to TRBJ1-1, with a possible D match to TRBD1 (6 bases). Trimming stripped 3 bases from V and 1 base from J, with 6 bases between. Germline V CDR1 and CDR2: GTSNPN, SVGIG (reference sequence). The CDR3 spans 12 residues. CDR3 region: CAWRGGNTEAFF. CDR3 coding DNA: TGTGCCTGGAGAGGGGGGAACACTGAAGCTTTCTTT.

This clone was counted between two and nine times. CDR3 protein: CASSLGTSPVDNEQFF. Here the CDR3 DNA reads TGCGCCAGCAGCTTGGGGACTTCCCCAGTGGACAATGAGCAGTTCTTC. The rearrangement links TRBV5-1 to TRBJ2-1; D is possibly TRBD2 (5 bases). This CDR3 has 16 residues. CDR1 SGHRS and CDR2 YFSETQ come from the germline V gene. V was trimmed by 0 bases and J by 5 bases, leaving 15 bases between them.

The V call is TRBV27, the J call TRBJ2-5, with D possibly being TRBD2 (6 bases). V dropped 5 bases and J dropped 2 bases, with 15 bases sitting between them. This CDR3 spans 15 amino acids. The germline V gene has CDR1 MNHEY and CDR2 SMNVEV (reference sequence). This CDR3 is CASSARSAGQETQYF. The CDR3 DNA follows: TGTGCCAGCAGTGCCCGTTCGGCGGGGCAAGAGACCCAGTACTTC.

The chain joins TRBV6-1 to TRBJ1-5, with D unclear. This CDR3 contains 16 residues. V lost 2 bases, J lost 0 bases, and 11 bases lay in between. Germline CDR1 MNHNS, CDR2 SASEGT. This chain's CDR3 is CASSEIGGLSNQPQHF. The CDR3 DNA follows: TGTGCCAGCAGTGAAATCGGCGGGCTTAGCAATCAGCCCCAGCATTTT.

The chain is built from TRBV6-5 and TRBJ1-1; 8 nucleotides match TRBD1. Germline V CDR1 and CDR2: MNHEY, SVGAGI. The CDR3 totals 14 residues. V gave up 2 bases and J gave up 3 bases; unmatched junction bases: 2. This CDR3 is CASSYGQGHTEAFF. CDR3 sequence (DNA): TGTGCCAGCAGTTACGGACAGGGACACACTGAAGCTTTCTTT.

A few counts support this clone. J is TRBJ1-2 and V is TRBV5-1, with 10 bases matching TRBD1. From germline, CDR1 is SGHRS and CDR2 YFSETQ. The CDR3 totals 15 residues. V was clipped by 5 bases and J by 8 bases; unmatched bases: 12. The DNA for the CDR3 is TGCGCCAGCAGTTACGGACAGGGGGGAGGAAGCGGCTACACCTTC. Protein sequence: CASSYGQGGGSGYTF. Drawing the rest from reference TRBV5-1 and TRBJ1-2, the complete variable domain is KAGVTQTPRYLIKTRGQQVTLSCSPISGHRSVSWYQQTPGQGLQFLFEYFSETQRNKGNFPGRFSGRQFSNSRSEMNVSTLELGDSALYLCASSYGQGGGSGYTFGSGTRLTVV.

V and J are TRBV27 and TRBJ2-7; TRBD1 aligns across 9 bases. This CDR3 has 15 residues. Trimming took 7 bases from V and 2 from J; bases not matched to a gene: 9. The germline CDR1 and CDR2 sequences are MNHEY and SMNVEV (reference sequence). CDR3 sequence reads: CASKETGTGTYEQYF. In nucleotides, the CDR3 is TGTGCCAGCAAGGAAACCGGGACAGGGACCTACGAGCAGTACTTC.

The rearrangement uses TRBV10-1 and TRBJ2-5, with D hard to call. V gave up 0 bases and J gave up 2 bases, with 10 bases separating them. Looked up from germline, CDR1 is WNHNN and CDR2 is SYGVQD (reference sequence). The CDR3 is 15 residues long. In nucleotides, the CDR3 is TGCGCCAGCAGTGAGTCGGCTGGCAGGCAAGAGACCCAGTACTTC. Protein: CASSESAGRQETQYF.

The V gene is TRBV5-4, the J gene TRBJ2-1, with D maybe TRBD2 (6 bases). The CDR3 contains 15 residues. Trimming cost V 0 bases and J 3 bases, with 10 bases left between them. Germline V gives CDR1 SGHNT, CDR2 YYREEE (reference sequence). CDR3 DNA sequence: TGTGCCAGCAGCTTGGAACTAGCAAACTACAATGAGCAGTTCTTC. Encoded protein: CASSLELANYNEQFF.

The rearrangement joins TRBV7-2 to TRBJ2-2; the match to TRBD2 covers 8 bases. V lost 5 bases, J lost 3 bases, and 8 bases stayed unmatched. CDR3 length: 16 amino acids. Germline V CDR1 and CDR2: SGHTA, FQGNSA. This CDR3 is CASSQTGLVHTGELFF. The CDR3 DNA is TGTGCCAGCAGCCAAACGGGACTAGTCCACACCGGGGAGCTGTTTTTT.

The CDR3 is CASSLGQRGYTF. CDR3 nucleotide sequence: TGTGCCAGCAGCTTGGGACAGCGCGGCTACACCTTC. The chain couples TRBV5-6 to TRBJ1-2; tentatively, D is TRBD1 (5 bases). This CDR3 has 12 residues. Germline CDR1 reads SGHDT; CDR2 reads YYEEEE. V lost 0 bases and J 8 bases, leaving 8 bases between the germline ends.

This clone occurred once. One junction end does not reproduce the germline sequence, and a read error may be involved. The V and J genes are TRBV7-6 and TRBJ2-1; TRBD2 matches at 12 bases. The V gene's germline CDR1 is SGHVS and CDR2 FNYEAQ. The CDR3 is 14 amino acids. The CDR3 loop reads CASSPLTSGGYMLF. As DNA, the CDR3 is TGTGCCAGCAGCCCACTGACTAGCGGGGGATACATGCTCTTC.

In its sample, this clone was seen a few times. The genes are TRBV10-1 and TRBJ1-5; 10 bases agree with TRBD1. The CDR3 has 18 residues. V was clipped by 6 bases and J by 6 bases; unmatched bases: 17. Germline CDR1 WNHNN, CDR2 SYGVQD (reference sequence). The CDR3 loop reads CASSQTGGVRRQVQPQHF. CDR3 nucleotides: TGCGCCAGCAGCCAGACAGGGGGCGTAAGAAGACAGGTTCAGCCCCAGCATTTT.

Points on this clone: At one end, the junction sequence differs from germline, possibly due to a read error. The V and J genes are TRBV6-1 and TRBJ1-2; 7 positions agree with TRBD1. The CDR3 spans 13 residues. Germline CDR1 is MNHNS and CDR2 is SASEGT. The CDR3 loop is CASRIGTAYGYPF. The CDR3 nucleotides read TGTGCCAGCAGAATAGGGACAGCCTATGGCTACCCCTTC.

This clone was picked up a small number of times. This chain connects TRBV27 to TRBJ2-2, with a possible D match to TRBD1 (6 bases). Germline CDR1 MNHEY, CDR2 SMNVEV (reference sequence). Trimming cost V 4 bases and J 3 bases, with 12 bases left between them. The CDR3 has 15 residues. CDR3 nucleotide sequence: TGTGCCAGCAGTTCGCAGGGGCTTGACACCGGGGAGCTGTTTTTT. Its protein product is CASSSQGLDTGELFF.

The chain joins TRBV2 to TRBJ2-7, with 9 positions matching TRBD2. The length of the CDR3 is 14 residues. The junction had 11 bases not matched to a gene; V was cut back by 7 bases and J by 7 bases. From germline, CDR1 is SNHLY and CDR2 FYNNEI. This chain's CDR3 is CASNDRVAGAEQYF. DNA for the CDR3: TGTGCCAGCAACGATCGAGTAGCGGGGGCTGAGCAGTACTTC.

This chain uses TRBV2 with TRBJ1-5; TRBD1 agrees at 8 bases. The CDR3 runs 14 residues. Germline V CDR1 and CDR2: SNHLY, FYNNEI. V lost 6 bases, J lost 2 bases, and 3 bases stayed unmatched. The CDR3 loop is CASREGQGNQPQHF. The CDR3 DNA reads TGTGCCAGCAGGGAGGGACAGGGCAATCAGCCCCAGCATTTT.